This TCR beta chain was retrieved from a study of CD8 T cells in Susac syndrome. The CDR3 has 14 residues. Germline-derived CDR1 and CDR2 are SGHVS and FNYEAQ. V shed 2 bases, J shed 5 bases, and the junction held 3 bases outside the gene matches. Fulfillment of recently defined diagnostic criteria for definite or probable disease was shown by the patients with Susac syndrome. RNA totalling about 0.45 to 1 ug underwent reverse transcription with random hexamers. Across 54 Vbeta and 13 Jbeta, TCR beta CDR3 was amplified with immunoSEQ multiplex PCR. TCRdb independently ran MiXCR on the immunoSEQ multiplex PCR reads; one entry per CDR3 protein. The sample records 150,000 to 200,000 distinct CDR3 sequences, roughly 91% being singletons.

The origin of this receptor is a human donor with Susac syndrome. This chain uses TRBV7-6 with TRBJ2-3; TRBD2 aligns across 8 bases. Material for sequencing was CD4+ T cells from PBMCs. This CDR3 is CASSLIGGGDTQYF. The CDR3 nucleotides are TGTGCCAGCAGCTTAATCGGGGGGGGAGATACGCAGTATTTT.